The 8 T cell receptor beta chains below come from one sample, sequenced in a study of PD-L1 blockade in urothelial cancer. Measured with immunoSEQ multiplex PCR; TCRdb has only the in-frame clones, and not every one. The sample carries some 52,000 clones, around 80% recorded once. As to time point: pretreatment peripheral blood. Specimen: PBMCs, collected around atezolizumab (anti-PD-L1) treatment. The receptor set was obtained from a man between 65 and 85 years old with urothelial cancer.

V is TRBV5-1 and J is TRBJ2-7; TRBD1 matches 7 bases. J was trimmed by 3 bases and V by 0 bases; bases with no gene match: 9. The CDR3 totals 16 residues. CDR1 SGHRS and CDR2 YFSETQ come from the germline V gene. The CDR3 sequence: CASSLGVGQSGYEQYF. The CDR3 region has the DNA TGCGCCAGCAGCTTGGGGGTGGGACAGTCCGGCTACGAGCAGTACTTC.

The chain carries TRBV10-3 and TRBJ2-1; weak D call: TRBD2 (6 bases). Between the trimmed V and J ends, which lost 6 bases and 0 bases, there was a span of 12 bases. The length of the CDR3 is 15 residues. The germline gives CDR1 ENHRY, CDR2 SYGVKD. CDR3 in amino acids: CAISPGVSSYNEQFF. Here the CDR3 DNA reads TGTGCCATCAGCCCGGGGGTAAGCTCCTACAATGAGCAGTTCTTC.

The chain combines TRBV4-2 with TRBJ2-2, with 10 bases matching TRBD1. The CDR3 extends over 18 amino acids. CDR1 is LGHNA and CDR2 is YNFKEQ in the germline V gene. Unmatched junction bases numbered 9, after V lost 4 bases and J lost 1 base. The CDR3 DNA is TGTGCCAGCAGCCTTCCGGGACAGGGGAGGGGGAACACCGGGGAGCTGTTTTTT. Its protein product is CASSLPGQGRGNTGELFF.

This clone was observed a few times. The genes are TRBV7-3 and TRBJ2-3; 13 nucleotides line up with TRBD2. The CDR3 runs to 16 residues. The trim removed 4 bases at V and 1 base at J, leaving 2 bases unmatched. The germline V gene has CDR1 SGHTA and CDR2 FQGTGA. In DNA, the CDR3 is TGTGCCAGCAGCTCTGGACTAGCGGGGGGCACAGATACGCAGTATTTT. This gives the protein CASSSGLAGGTDTQYF. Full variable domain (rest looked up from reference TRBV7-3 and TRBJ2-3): GAGVSQTPSNKVTEKGKYVELRCDPISGHTALYWYRQSLGQGPEFLIYFQGTGAADDSGLPNDRFFAVRPEGSVSTLKIQRTERGDSAVYLCASSSGLAGGTDTQYFGPGTRLTVL.

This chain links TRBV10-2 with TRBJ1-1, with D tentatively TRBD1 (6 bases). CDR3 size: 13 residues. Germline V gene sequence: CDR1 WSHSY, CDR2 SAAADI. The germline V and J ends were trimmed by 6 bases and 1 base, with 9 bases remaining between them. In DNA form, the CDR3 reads TGCGCCAGCAGCTGGGGGCAGAACACTGAAGCTTTCTTT. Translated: CASSWGQNTEAFF.

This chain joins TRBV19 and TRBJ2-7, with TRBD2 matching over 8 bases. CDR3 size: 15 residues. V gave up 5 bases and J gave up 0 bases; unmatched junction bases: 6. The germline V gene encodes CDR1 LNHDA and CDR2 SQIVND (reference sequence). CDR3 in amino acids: CASSPSGSSSYEQYF. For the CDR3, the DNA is TGTGCCAGTAGTCCTAGCGGGTCAAGCTCCTACGAGCAGTACTTC.

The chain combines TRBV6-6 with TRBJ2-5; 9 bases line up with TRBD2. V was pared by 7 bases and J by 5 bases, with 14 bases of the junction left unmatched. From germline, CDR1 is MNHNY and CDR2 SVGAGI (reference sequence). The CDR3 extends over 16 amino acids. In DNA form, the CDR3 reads TGTGCCAGCACCTCCAGAGCGGGGGGTCGGGGGGAGACCCAGTACTTC. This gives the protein CASTSRAGGRGETQYF.

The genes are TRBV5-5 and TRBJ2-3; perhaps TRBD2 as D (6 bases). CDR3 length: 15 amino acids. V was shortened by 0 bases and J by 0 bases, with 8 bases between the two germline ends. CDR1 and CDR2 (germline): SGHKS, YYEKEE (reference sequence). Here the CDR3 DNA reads TGTGCCAGCAGCTTGGACGGGACTAGCACAGATACGCAGTATTTT. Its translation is CASSLDGTSTDTQYF. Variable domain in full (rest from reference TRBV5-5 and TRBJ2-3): DAGVTQSPTHLIKTRGQQVTLRCSPISGHKSVSWYQQVLGQGPQFIFQYYEKEERGRGNFPDRFSARQFPNYSSELNVNALLLGDSALYLCASSLDGTSTDTQYFGPGTRLTVL.